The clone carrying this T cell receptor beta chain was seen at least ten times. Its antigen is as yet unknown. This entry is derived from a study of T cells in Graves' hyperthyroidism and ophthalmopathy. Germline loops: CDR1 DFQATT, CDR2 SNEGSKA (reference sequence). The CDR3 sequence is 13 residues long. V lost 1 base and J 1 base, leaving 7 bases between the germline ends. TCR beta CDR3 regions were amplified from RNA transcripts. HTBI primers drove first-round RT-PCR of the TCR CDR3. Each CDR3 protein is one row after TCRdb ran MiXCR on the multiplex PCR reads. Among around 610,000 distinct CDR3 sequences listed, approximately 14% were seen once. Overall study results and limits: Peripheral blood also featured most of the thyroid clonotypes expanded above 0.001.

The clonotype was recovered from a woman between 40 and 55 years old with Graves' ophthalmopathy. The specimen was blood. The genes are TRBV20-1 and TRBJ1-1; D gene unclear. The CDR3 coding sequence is TGCAGTGCTAGAGCCATCAGGAACACTGAAGCTTTCTTT. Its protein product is CSARAIRNTEAFF.